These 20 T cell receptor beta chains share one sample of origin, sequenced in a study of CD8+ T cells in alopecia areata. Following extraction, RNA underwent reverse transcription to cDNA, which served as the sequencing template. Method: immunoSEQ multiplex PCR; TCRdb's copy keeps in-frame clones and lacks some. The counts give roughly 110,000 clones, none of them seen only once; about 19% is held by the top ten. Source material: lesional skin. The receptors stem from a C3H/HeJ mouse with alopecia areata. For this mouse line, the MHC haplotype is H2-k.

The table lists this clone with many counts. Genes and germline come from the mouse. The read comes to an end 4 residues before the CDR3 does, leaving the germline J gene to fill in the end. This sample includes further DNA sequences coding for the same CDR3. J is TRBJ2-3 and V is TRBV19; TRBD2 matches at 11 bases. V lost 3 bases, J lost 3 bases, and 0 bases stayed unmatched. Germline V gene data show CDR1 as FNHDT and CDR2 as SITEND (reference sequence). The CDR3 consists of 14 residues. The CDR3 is CASSRDWGAETLYF. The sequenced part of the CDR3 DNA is TGTGCCAGCAGTAGGGACTGGGGGGCAGAA. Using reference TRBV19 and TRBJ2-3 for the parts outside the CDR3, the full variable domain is GGIITQTPKFLIGQEGQKLTLKCQQNFNHDTMYWYRQDSGKGLRLIYYSITENDLQKGDLSEGYDASREKKSSFSLTVTSAQKNEMAVFLCASSRDWGAETLYFGSGTRLTVL.

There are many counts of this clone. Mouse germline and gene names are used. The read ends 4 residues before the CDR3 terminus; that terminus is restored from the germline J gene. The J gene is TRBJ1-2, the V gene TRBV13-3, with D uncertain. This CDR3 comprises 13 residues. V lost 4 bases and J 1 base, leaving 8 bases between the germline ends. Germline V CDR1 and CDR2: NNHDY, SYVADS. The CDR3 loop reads CASSFRKNSDYTF. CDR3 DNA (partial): TGTGCCAGCAGTTTCAGGAAAAACTCC.

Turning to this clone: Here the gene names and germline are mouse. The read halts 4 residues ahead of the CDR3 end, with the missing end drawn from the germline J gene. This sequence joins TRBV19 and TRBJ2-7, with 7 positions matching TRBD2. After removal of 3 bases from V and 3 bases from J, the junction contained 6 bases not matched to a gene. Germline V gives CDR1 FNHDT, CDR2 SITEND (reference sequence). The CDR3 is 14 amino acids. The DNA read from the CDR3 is TGTGCCAGCAGTAATAGGCTGGGGGACTAT. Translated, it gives CASSNRLGDY. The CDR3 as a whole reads CASSNRLGDYEQYF.

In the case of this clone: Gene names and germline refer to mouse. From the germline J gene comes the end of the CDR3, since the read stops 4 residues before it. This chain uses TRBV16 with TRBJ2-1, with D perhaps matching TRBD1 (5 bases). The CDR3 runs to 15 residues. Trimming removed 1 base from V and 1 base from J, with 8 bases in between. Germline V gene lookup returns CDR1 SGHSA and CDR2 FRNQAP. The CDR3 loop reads CASSLGTKNYAEQFF. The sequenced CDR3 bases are TGTGCAAGCAGCTTAGGGACAAAAAACTATGCT.

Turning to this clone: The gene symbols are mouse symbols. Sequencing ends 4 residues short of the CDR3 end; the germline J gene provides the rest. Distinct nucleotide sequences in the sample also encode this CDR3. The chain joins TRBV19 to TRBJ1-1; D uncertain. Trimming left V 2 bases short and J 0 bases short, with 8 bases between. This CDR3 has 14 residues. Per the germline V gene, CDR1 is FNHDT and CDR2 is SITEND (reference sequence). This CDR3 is CASSIQTANTEVFF. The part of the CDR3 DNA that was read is TGTGCCAGCAGTATTCAAACTGCAAACACA.

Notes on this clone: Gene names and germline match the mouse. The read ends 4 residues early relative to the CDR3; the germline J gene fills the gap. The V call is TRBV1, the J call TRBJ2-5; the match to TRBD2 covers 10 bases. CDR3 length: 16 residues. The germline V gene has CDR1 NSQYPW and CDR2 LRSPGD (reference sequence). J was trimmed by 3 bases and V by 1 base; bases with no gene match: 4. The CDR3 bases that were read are TGCACCTGCAGTGCAGCCTGGGGGGGCCTACAAGAC. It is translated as CTCSAAWGGLQD. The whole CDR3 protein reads CTCSAAWGGLQDTQYF. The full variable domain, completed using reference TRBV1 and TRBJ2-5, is VTLLEQNPRWRLVPRGQAVNLRCILKNSQYPWMSWYQQDLQKQLQWLFTLRSPGDKEVKSLPGADYLATRVTDTELRLQVANMSQGRTLYCTCSAAWGGLQDTQYFGPGTRLLVL.

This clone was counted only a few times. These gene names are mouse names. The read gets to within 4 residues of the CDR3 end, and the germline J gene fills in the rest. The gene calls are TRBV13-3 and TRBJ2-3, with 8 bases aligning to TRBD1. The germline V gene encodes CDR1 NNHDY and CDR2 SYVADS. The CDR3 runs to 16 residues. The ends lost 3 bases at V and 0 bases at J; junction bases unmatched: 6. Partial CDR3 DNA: TGTGCCAGCAGTGGGGAGACAGGGGCTAGTGCAGAA. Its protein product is CASSGETGASAE. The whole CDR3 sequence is CASSGETGASAETLYF.

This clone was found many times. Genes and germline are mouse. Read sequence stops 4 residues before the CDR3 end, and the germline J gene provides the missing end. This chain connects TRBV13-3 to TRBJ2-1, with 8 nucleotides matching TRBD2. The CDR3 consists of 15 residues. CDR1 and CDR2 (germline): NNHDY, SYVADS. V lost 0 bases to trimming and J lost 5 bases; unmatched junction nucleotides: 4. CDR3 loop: CASSDARTGNAEQFF. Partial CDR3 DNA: TGTGCCAGCAGTGATGCTAGGACTGGGAATGCT.

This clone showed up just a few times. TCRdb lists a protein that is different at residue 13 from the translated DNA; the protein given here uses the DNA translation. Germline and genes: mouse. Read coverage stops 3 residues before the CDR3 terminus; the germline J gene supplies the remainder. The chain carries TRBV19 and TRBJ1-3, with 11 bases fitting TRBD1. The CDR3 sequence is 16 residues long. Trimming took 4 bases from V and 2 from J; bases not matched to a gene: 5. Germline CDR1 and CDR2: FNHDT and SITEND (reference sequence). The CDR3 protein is CASSLPGQGAGNTLYF. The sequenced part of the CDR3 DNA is TGTGCCAGCAGTCTTCCGGGACAGGGGGCTGGAAATACG.

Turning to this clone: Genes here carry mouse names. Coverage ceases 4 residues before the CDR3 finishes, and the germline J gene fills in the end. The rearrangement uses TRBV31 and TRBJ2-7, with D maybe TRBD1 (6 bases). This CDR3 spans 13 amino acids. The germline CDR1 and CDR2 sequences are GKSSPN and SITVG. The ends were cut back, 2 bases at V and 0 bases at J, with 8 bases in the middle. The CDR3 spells CAWSRGYSYEQYF. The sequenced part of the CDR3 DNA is TGTGCCTGGAGTAGGGGGTACTCCTAT.

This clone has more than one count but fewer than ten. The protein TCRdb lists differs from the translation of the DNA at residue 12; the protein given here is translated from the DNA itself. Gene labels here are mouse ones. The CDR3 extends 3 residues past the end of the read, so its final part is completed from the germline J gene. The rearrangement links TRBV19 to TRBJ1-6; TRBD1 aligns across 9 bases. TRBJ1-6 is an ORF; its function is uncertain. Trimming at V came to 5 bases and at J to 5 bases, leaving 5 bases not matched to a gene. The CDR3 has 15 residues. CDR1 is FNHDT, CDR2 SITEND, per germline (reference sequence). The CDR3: CASSFRDRDNSPLYF. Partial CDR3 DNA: TGTGCCAGCAGCTTCCGGGACAGGGATAATTCGCCC.

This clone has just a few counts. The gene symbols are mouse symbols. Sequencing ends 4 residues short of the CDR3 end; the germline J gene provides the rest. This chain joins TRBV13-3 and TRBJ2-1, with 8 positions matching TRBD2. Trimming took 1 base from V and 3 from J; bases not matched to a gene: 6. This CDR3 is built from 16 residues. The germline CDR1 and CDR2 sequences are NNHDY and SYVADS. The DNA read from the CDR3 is TGTGCCAGCAGTGATTATGGGGGGGGATTCTATGCT. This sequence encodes CASSDYGGGFYA. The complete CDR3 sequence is CASSDYGGGFYAEQFF.

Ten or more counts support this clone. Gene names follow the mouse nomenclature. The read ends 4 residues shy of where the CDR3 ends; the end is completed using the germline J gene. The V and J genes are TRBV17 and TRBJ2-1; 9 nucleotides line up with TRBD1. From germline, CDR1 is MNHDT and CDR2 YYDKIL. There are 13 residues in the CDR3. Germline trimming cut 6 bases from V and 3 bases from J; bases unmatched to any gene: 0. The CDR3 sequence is CASRTGGYAEQFF. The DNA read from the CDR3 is TGTGCTAGCAGGACAGGGGGCTATGCT. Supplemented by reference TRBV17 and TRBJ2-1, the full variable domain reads DTTVKQNPRYKLARVGKPVNLICSQTMNHDTMYWYQKKPNQAPKLLLFYYDKILNREADTFEKFQSSRPNNSFCSLYIGSAGLEYSAMYLCASRTGGYAEQFFGPGTRLTVL.

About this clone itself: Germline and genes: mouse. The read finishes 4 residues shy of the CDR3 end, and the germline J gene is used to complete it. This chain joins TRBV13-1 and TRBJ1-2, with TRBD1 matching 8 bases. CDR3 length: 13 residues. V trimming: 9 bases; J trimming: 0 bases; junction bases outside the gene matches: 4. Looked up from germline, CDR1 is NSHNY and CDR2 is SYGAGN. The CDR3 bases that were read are TGTGCCACCGCGACAGGGGCAAACTCC. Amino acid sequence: CATATGANS. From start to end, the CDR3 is CATATGANSDYTF.

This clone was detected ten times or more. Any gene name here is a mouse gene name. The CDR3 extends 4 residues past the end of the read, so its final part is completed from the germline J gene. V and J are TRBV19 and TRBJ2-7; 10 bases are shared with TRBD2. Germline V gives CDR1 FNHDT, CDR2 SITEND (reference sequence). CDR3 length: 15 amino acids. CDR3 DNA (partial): TGTGCCAGCACCCTCCCGGGACTGGGGAGTTAT. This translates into CASTLPGLGSY. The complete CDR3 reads CASTLPGLGSYEQYF.

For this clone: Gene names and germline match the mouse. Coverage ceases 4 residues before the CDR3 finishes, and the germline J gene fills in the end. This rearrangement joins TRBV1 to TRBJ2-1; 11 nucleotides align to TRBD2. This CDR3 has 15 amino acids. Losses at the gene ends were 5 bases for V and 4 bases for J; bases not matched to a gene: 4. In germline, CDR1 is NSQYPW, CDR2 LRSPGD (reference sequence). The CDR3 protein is CTCSSGTGGYAEQFF. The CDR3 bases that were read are TGCACCTGCAGTTCTGGGACTGGGGGTTATGCT.

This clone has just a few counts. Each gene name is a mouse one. CDR3 DNA (partial): TGTGCCAGCAGTCCCTCGGACTGGGGTTAT. Translating gives CASSPSDWGY. The CDR3, in full, reads CASSPSDWGYEQYF. The chain couples TRBV19 to TRBJ2-7; TRBD2 agrees at 9 bases. The read terminates 4 residues ahead of where the CDR3 ends, so the germline J gene completes it. CDR3 length: 14 amino acids. Germline assignment: CDR1 FNHDT and CDR2 SITEND (reference sequence).

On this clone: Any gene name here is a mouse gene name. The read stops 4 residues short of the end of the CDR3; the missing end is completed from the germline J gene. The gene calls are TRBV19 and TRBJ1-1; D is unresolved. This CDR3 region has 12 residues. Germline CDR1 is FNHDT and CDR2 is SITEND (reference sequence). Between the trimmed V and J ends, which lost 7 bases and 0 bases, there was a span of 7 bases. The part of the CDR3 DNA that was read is TGTGCCAGCGATGGACAGAACACA. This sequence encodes CASDGQNT. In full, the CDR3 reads CASDGQNTEVFF.

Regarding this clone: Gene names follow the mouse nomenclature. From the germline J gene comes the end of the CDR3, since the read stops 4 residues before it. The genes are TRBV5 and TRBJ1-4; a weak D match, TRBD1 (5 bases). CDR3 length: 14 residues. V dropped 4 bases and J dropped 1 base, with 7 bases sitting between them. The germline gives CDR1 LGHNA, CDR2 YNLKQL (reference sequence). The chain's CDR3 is CASSLTGSNERLFF. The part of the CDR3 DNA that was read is TGTGCCAGCAGCCTCACAGGTTCCAACGAA.

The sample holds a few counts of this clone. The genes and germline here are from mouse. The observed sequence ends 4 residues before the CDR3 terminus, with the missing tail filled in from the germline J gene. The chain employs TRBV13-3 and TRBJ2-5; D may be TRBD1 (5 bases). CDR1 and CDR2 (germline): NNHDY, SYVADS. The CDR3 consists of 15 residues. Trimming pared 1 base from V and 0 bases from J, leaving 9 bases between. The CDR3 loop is CASSDFEGNQDTQYF. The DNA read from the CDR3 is TGTGCCAGCAGTGATTTCGAGGGGAACCAAGAC.